Each of the 20 T cell receptor beta chains below was sequenced from the same sample in a study of blood T cell repertoires in COVID-19. The assay was immunoSEQ multiplex PCR, and TCRdb's table has in-frame clones only and misses some. The table lists some 110,000 clones, approximately 83% of them singletons. Sequencing used peripheral blood. The receptors originated from a man aged 50 or older with acute or convalescent COVID-19.

The J gene is TRBJ2-5, the V gene TRBV9; D gene ambiguous. This CDR3 contains 13 residues. Germline V gives CDR1 SGDLS, CDR2 YYNGEE. V was pared by 4 bases and J by 2 bases, with 9 bases between. CDR3 DNA: TGTGCCAGCAGCTGGAGTGGGCAAGAGACCCAGTACTTC. It is translated as CASSWSGQETQYF.

J is TRBJ2-2 and V is TRBV5-8, with D possibly being TRBD1 (6 bases). The CDR3 sequence is 16 residues long. The germline V gene has CDR1 SGHTS and CDR2 YDEGEE. V was pared by 0 bases and J by 7 bases, with 16 bases between. The CDR3 bases are TGTGCCAGCAGCTTGGCGGACAGAGGGATTCTCGGGGAGCTGTTTTTT. Its translation: CASSLADRGILGELFF.

The V and J genes are TRBV4-1 and TRBJ2-7; maybe TRBD1 (6 bases). V lost 3 bases and J 0 bases, leaving 12 bases between the germline ends. This CDR3 spans 15 amino acids. Germline CDR1 MGHRA, CDR2 YSYEKL. The CDR3 loop reads CASSQSLDSSYEQYF. The CDR3, as DNA: TGCGCCAGCAGCCAGAGTCTGGACAGCTCCTACGAGCAGTACTTC.

As to this clone: One end of the junction fails to match germline, which may point to a read error. This chain uses TRBV2 with TRBJ1-6; 8 bases are shared with TRBD1. Germline V lookup: CDR1 SNHLY, CDR2 FYNNEI. The CDR3 has 15 amino acids. The CDR3: CASSEDRHRGSPLHF. CDR3 DNA: TGTGCCAGCAGCGAAGACAGGCACAGGGGGTCACCCCTCCACTTT.

The V call is TRBV18, the J call TRBJ1-6; D possibly corresponds to TRBD1 (6 bases). This CDR3 has 14 residues. Germline V CDR1 and CDR2: KGHSH, LQKENI. The V gene lost 3 bases and the J gene lost 7 bases, with 10 bases spanning the gap. CDR3 DNA: TGTGCCAGCTCACCCCAGGGGAGAAATTCACCCCTCCACTTT. Its protein is CASSPQGRNSPLHF.

A single count supports this clone. The chain uses TRBV7-8 and TRBJ1-4, with a weak D call TRBD1 (5 bases). V was trimmed by 8 bases and J by 4 bases, leaving 17 bases between them. The length of the CDR3 is 15 residues. The germline gives CDR1 SGHVS, CDR2 FQNEAQ. This chain's CDR3 is CASGGDSPINEKLFF. In nucleotides, the CDR3 is TGTGCCAGCGGGGGGGACTCTCCTATTAATGAAAAACTGTTTTTT.

V gene TRBV24-1 combines with J gene TRBJ2-7; 10 nucleotides agree with TRBD1. This CDR3 is 16 amino acids long. Trimming cost V 1 base and J 2 bases; bases outside gene matches: 4. CDR1 is KGHDR and CDR2 is SFDVKD in the germline V gene. CDR3 DNA sequence: TGTGCCACCAGTGATTTTACGACAGGGGGCCCCTACGAGCAGTACTTC. The encoded protein is CATSDFTTGGPYEQYF.

This chain joins TRBV5-1 and TRBJ2-2; possibly TRBD2 for D (5 bases). CDR3 length: 15 residues. Per the germline V gene, CDR1 is SGHRS and CDR2 is YFSETQ. Trimming took 0 bases from V and 7 from J, leaving 13 bases between them. The CDR3: CASSLGTVIGGELFF. The CDR3 DNA reads as TGCGCCAGCAGCTTGGGGACTGTGATTGGCGGGGAGCTGTTTTTT.

J is TRBJ2-2 and V is TRBV6-5, with a tentative D call TRBD1 (6 bases). With 8 bases removed from V and 2 bases from J, the gap between germline ends came to 12 bases. Looked up from germline, CDR1 is MNHEY and CDR2 is SVGAGI. This CDR3 is 14 amino acids long. The CDR3 loop is CASGGPPNTGELFF. CDR3 sequence (DNA): TGTGCCAGCGGGGGCCCTCCTAACACCGGGGAGCTGTTTTTT.

The chain combines TRBV7-9 with TRBJ2-5; 7 bases map to TRBD2. Germline assignment: CDR1 SEHNR and CDR2 FQNEAQ (reference sequence). Unmatched junction bases numbered 10, after V lost 5 bases and J lost 4 bases. The CDR3 is 15 amino acids. CDR3 sequence: CASSPIGGGGETQYF. CDR3 bases: TGTGCCAGCAGCCCCATTGGGGGGGGAGGAGAGACCCAGTACTTC.

A few counts support this clone. The genes are TRBV28 and TRBJ1-6; no clear D gene. The CDR3 extends over 16 amino acids. CDR1 is MDHEN, CDR2 SYDVKM, per germline. Trimming cost V 3 bases and J 0 bases, with 9 bases left between them. The CDR3 reads CASSLAADSYNSPLHF. CDR3 sequence (DNA): TGTGCCAGCAGTTTGGCAGCGGACTCCTATAATTCACCCCTCCACTTT.

This sequence joins TRBV4-1 and TRBJ2-5; 8 nucleotides match TRBD1. Germline CDR1 MGHRA, CDR2 YSYEKL. V was pared by 4 bases and J by 5 bases, with 6 bases of the junction left unmatched. The CDR3 loop spans 14 amino acids. The CDR3, as DNA: TGCGCCAGCAGCCCTCAGGGGGCGCGGGAGACCCAGTACTTC. Protein product: CASSPQGARETQYF.

V is TRBV5-1 and J is TRBJ2-1, with 7 bases that match TRBD2. The CDR3 covers 18 residues. The ends lost 4 bases at V and 0 bases at J; junction bases unmatched: 13. Germline V lookup: CDR1 SGHRS, CDR2 YFSETQ. CDR3 amino acids: CASSQSSGSSSSYNEQFF. The CDR3 DNA sequence: TGCGCCAGCAGCCAATCTAGCGGCAGCTCGAGCTCCTACAATGAGCAGTTCTTC.

V is TRBV29-1 and J is TRBJ1-1; 9 bases line up with TRBD1. V was clipped by 6 bases and J by 4 bases; unmatched bases: 9. The CDR3 is 14 residues long. CDR1 SQVTM and CDR2 ANQGSEA come from the germline V gene. The CDR3 region is CSVGTGRSSTEAFF. As DNA, the CDR3 is TGCAGCGTGGGGACAGGGAGGAGTTCCACTGAAGCTTTCTTT.

The chain recombines TRBV6-5 with TRBJ2-2; D gene unclear. Germline assignment: CDR1 MNHEY and CDR2 SVGAGI. CDR3 length: 14 amino acids. The germline V and J ends were trimmed by 3 bases and 4 bases, with 9 bases remaining between them. The CDR3 spells CASSYAALTGELFF. The CDR3 region has the DNA TGTGCCAGCAGTTATGCGGCACTCACCGGGGAGCTGTTTTTT.

The CDR3 reads CASTNRLAGDNEQFF. The CDR3 bases are TGTGCCAGCACGAATAGACTAGCGGGAGATAATGAGCAGTTCTTC. The chain employs TRBV2 and TRBJ2-1, with 12 positions matching TRBD2. CDR1 is SNHLY and CDR2 is FYNNEI in the germline V gene. The ends lost 7 bases at V and 7 bases at J; junction bases unmatched: 8. CDR3 size: 15 residues. The full variable domain, completed using reference TRBV2 and TRBJ2-1, is EPEVTQTPSHQVTQMGQEVILRCVPISNHLYFYWYRQILGQKVEFLVSFYNNEISEKSEIFDDQFSVERPDGSNFTLKIRSTKLEDSAMYFCASTNRLAGDNEQFFGPGTRLTVL.

This chain connects TRBV12-3 or TRBV12-4 to TRBJ1-1, with D unclear. The CDR3 has 11 residues. V was pared by 5 bases and J by 5 bases, with 6 bases between. CDR3 region: CASSRRTEAFF. The CDR3 coding sequence is TGTGCCAGCAGTCGGAGAACTGAAGCTTTCTTT.

CDR3: CASSMRGRIDTQYF. Written as DNA, the CDR3 is TGTGCCAGCAGCATGCGGGGGAGGATAGATACGCAGTATTTT. The rearrangement joins TRBV21-1 to TRBJ2-3; whether TRBD2, the table's D call, matches the DNA was not checked. TRBV21-1 is annotated as a pseudogene. This CDR3 contains 14 residues.

V usage is TRBV5-1 and J usage is TRBJ2-2; D call uncertain. The CDR3 sequence is 13 residues long. Per the germline V gene, CDR1 is SGHRS and CDR2 is YFSETQ. V lost 2 bases, J lost 5 bases, and 7 bases lay in between. This CDR3 is CASSFTETGELFF. CDR3 in DNA: TGCGCCAGCAGCTTTACGGAGACCGGGGAGCTGTTTTTT.

A few counts support this clone. The chain has TRBV5-1 and TRBJ1-4; a possible D gene is TRBD1 (6 bases). Trimming removed 0 bases at V and 8 bases at J, with 14 bases between. CDR3 size: 15 residues. CDR1 and CDR2 (germline): SGHRS, YFSETQ. In DNA form, the CDR3 reads TGCGCCAGCAGCTTGGATTGGGGGCGTGAGGAAAAACTGTTTTTT. This codes for CASSLDWGREEKLFF.